This TCR beta chain was recovered during a study of a mutant IDH1 vaccine in newly diagnosed glioma. Turning to the study itself: Patients got their first vaccination 4-6 weeks after radiotherapy alone, or with temozolomide cycles. Treated patients showed a male proportion of approximately 62%, a female proportion of roughly 38%, and a mean age of roughly 40 years. Overall study findings and caveats: There were vaccine-induced immune responses in around 93% of the patients. Pseudoprogression appeared independent of alterations in top peripheral clonotypes.

Time point in this sample: week 35, safety follow-up. The investigators gave 300 ug of mutant IDH1 20-mer peptide in each vaccine dose, together with topical imiquimod. Repertoires were generated with immunoSEQ multiplex PCR, while TCRdb's copy carries only in-frame clones and drops some. The sample contains 33,000 or so clones, 79% of which appear only once. About this clone itself: Its target is not known.

The clonotype originates from a woman aged 25 to 39 with glioma. Some clones in this sample may be carry-over from other donors' samples. Sample: PBMCs, taken from a glioma patient whose treatment included an IDH1 peptide vaccine.

The CDR3 protein is CASSGRDSPAYEQYF. CDR3 nucleotide sequence: TGCGCCAGCAGCGGCCGGGACAGTCCCGCCTACGAGCAGTACTTC. The chain joins TRBV5-1 to TRBJ2-7, with 7 bases fitting TRBD1. V dropped 4 bases and J dropped 2; count of bases not matched to a gene: 9. Germline V lookup: CDR1 SGHRS, CDR2 YFSETQ. The length of the CDR3 is 15 residues.